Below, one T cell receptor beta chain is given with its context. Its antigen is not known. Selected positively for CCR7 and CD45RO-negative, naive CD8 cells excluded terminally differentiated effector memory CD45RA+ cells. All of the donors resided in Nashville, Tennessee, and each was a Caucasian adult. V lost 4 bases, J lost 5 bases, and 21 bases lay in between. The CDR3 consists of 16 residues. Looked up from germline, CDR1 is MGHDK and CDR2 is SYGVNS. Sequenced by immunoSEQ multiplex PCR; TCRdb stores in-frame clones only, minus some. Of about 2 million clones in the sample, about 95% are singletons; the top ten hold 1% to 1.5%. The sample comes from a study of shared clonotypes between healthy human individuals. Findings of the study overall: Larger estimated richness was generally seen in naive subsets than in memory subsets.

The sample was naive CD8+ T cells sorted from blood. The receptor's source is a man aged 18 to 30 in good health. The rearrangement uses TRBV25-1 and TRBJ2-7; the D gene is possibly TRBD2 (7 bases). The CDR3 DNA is TGTGCCAGCAGTGGCCCCCGGAGGGGGGGCGTAAACGAGCAGTACTTC. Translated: CASSGPRRGGVNEQYF.